One and the same sample provided the 9 T cell receptor beta chains below, sequenced in a study of CD8 T cells in ankylosing spondylitis. Study-wide results and limits: Within ankylosing spondylitis blood, a TCR beta motif made up of seven to nine highly homologous variants appeared to be characteristic.

Each CDR3 protein gets one entry after TCRdb re-called the 5' RACE reads with MiXCR. The table records hundreds of thousands of distinct CDR3 sequences, more than 25% of them present only once. Their target antigens are unknown. The specimen was blood, either unsorted or a sorted T cell fraction (not recorded which). These receptors all stem from a male donor with ankylosing spondylitis.

The chain carries TRBV18 and TRBJ1-5; the D is unclear. There are 14 residues in the CDR3. CDR1 and CDR2 (germline): KGHSH, LQKENI. V was cut by 4 bases and J by 4 bases, with 11 bases left in between. The DNA for the CDR3 is TGTGCCAGCTCACTACCGCAGTTGAATCAGCCCCAGCATTTT. As protein: CASSLPQLNQPQHF.

In its sample, this clonotype was seen a few times. The V call is TRBV5-1, the J call TRBJ2-3, with TRBD2 identical over 15 bases. The germline V gene encodes CDR1 SGHRS and CDR2 YFSETQ. The CDR3 contains 17 residues. V was pared by 3 bases and J by 3 bases, with 5 bases of the junction left unmatched. Here the CDR3 reads CASSSGLAGGLTDTQYF. The DNA for the CDR3 is TGCGCCAGCAGCTCGGGACTAGCGGGAGGCCTTACAGATACGCAGTATTTT.

The gene calls are TRBV29-1 and TRBJ1-4; 7 bases fit TRBD1. The CDR3 consists of 13 residues. V lost 4 bases and J lost 5; bases outside the gene matches: 4. Per the germline V gene, CDR1 is SQVTM and CDR2 is ANQGSEA. CDR3 sequence: CSVAGQINEKLFF. The CDR3, as DNA: TGCAGCGTTGCGGGACAGATAAATGAAAAACTGTTTTTT.

In this sample, this clonotype turned up a few times. The chain links TRBV7-9 to TRBJ1-1; 7 positions match TRBD1. Per the germline V gene, CDR1 is SEHNR and CDR2 is FQNEAQ (reference sequence). The CDR3 consists of 16 residues. V shed 5 bases and J 1 base; nucleotides not matched to a gene: 10. The CDR3 is CASSPPSQGKNTEAFF. CDR3 DNA sequence: TGTGCCAGCAGCCCCCCGTCACAGGGGAAGAACACTGAAGCTTTCTTT.

The V call is TRBV29-1, the J call TRBJ1-2, with no clear D. The CDR3 totals 14 residues. V lost 1 base and J lost 2, with 11 bases in between. Germline loops: CDR1 SQVTM, CDR2 ANQGSEA. CDR3 nucleotide sequence: TGCAGCGTTGAAGGTCAGAGACCAAACTATGGCTACACCTTC. Its protein is CSVEGQRPNYGYTF.

This sequence joins TRBV14 and TRBJ2-1; perhaps D is TRBD1 or TRBD2 (5 bases each). CDR1 is SGHDN, CDR2 FVKESK, per germline. The ends were cut back, 5 bases at V and 4 bases at J, with 12 bases in the middle. CDR3 length: 14 amino acids. This CDR3 reads CASSWGPSYNEQFF. CDR3 in DNA: TGTGCCAGCAGCTGGGGACCGTCTTACAATGAGCAGTTCTTC.

This sequence joins TRBV12-3 or TRBV12-4 and TRBJ1-4; the match to TRBD1 covers 8 bases. The CDR3 contains 14 residues. With V trimmed by 6 bases and J by 5 bases, 5 bases remained unmatched. This CDR3 is CASRRTGRNEKLFF. DNA of the CDR3: TGTGCCAGCAGACGGACAGGGCGAAATGAAAAACTGTTTTTT.

This clonotype has just a few counts. This chain joins TRBV15 and TRBJ1-6, with D unclear. The CDR3 is 16 amino acids. Trimming cost V 0 bases and J 5 bases, with 11 bases left between them. Germline V lookup: CDR1 LNHNV, CDR2 YYDKDF (reference sequence). The CDR3 spells CATSRETQKNNSPLHF. Written as DNA, the CDR3 is TGTGCCACCAGCAGAGAAACGCAGAAAAATAATTCACCCCTCCACTTT.

The gene calls are TRBV5-6 and TRBJ1-2, with 8 nucleotides matching TRBD1. The trim removed 2 bases at V and 5 bases at J, leaving 11 bases unmatched. CDR3 length: 16 amino acids. Germline values: CDR1 SGHDT, CDR2 YYEEEE. The CDR3 region has the DNA TGTGCCAGCAGCTTCGACCGGGACAGGCCCACTTATGGCTACACCTTC. Translation gives CASSFDRDRPTYGYTF.